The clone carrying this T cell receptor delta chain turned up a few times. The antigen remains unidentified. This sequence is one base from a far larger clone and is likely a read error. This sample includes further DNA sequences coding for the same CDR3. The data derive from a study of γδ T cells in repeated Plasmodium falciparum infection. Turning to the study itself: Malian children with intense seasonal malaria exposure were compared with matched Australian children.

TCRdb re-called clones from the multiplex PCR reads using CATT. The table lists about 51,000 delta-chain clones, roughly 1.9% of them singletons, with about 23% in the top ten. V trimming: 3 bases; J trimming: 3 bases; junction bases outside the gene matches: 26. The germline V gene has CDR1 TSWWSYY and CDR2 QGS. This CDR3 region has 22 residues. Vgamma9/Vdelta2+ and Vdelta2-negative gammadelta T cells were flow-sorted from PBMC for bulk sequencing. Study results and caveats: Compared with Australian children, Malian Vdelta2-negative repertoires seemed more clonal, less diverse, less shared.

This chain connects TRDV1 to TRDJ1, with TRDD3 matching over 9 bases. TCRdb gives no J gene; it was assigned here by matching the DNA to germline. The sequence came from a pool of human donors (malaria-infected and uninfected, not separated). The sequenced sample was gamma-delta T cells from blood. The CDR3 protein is CALGDPPYAGTGGYKGPDKLIF. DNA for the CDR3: TGTGCTCTTGGGGACCCTCCCTACGCCGGTACAGGGGGATACAAGGGCCCCGATAAACTCATCTTT.